The T cell receptor beta chain under discussion was sequenced for a study of blood T cell repertoires in COVID-19. Study information: Specimens from acute and convalescent COVID-19 originated in the United States, Italy and Spain. T cells, B-cell-depleted T cells, or PBMCs provided the cDNA or gDNA that served as material.

Authors' analysis steps: Nucleated cell counts were estimated from reference gene primer amplification. Assay used: immunoSEQ multiplex PCR; TCRdb lists only in-frame clones, some missing. V and J calls and clone size follow that table, whereas D and trimming were derived from the DNA. Among hundreds of thousands of clones, about 93% were seen once, and the ten largest hold 2.5% to 4%. The clonotype originates from a woman in her late teens or twenties who had recovered from COVID-19. The sample comprised peripheral blood.

In DNA form, the CDR3 reads TGTGCCAGCAGCTTGGGCGCAGGAGGGCTGGACTCTGGAAACACCATATATTTT. Protein product: CASSLGAGGLDSGNTIYF. This chain uses TRBV7-6 with TRBJ1-3; D gene unclear. Germline V gene data show CDR1 as SGHVS and CDR2 as FNYEAQ. This CDR3 has 18 residues. V was pared by 3 bases and J by 0 bases, with 18 bases between. The complete variable domain, with remaining parts taken from reference TRBV7-6 and TRBJ1-3, reads GAGVSQSPRYKVTKRGQDVALRCDPISGHVSLYWYRQALGQGPEFLTYFNYEAQQDKSGLPNDRFSAERPEGSISTLTIQRTEQRDSAMYRCASSLGAGGLDSGNTIYFGEGSWLTVV.